These 4 T cell receptor beta chains came from one sample sequenced in a study of cytomegalovirus exposure and HLA in healthy donors (dated by TCRdb to 2016 to 2017). The library was made by the immunoSEQ multiplex PCR assay. TCRdb obtained this table from immuneACCESS and retained in-frame rearrangements with V and J assigned. These tables miss some clones; where compared with another copy, unresolved V genes account for less than half of the shortfall, and the remainder is unexplained. This sample holds about 160,000 clones; about 86% were observed only once. About 2.3% of the sample belongs to the ten largest clones. The sample comprised PBMCs. The receptors derive from a young woman in good health and CMV-seronegative.

This clone showed up many times. The chain recombines TRBV12-5 with TRBJ2-7, with 7 bases that match TRBD1. The CDR3 consists of 14 residues. Germline V gives CDR1 LGHNT, CDR2 FRNRAP. V was pared by 1 base and J by 5 bases, with 5 bases of the junction left unmatched. CDR3 residues: CASGLDRGFDEQYF. Written as DNA, the CDR3 is TGTGCTAGTGGTTTGGACAGGGGCTTCGACGAGCAGTACTTC.

The chain couples TRBV9 to TRBJ1-1; 12 bases are shared with TRBD1. CDR3 size: 15 residues. Looked up from germline, CDR1 is SGDLS and CDR2 is YYNGEE. Trimming cost V 2 bases and J 4 bases; bases outside gene matches: 3. The CDR3 sequence is CASSVGTGGGTEAFF. The CDR3 region has the DNA TGTGCCAGCAGCGTTGGGACAGGGGGCGGCACTGAAGCTTTCTTT.

V is TRBV12-2 and J is TRBJ2-2; the table's D call TRBD2 went unverified against the DNA. TRBV12-2 is a listed pseudogene. The CDR3 is 19 amino acids. The CDR3 DNA follows: TGTGCAAGTCGCTTAGCACGGCCCATCGGGAGGGTTATCACCGGGGAGCTGTTTTTT. It specifies CASRLARPIGRVITGELFF.

V usage is TRBV6-1 and J usage is TRBJ2-6; the D gene is possibly TRBD2 (6 bases). V was cut by 0 bases and J by 3 bases, with 9 bases left in between. This CDR3 region has 16 residues. Per the germline V gene, CDR1 is MNHNS and CDR2 is SASEGT. The CDR3 DNA follows: TGTGCCAGCAGTGAAGCGCGGGGAGATGGGGCCAACGTCCTGACTTTC. This translates into CASSEARGDGANVLTF.